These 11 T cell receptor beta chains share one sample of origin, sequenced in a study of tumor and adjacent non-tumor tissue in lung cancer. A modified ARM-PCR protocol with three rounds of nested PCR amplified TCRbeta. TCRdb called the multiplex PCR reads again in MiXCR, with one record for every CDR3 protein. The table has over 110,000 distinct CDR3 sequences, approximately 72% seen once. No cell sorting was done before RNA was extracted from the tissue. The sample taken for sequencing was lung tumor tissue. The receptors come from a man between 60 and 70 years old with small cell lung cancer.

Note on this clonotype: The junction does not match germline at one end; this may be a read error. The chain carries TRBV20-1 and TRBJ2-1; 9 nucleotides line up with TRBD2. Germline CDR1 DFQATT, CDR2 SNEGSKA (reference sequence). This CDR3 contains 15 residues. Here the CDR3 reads CSAEGIAGESNEHFF. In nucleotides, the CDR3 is TGCAGTGCGGAAGGGATAGCGGGAGAGTCCAATGAGCACTTCTTC.

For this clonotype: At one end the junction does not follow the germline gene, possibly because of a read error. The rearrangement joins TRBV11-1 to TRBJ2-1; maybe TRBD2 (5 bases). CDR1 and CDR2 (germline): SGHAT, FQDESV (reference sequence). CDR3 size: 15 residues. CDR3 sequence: CASSFTSGSYNEQSF. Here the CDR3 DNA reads TGTGCCAGCAGCTTTACTAGTGGTTCCTACAATGAGCAGTCCTTC.

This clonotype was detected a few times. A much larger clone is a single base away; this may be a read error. DNA for the CDR3: TGCGCCAGCAACCAAGTCAGGGGCACCGCGAACACCGGGGAGCTGTTTTTT. Translating it yields CASNQVRGTANTGELFF. The chain recombines TRBV4-1 with TRBJ2-2; weak D call: TRBD1 (6 bases). This CDR3 region has 17 residues. Germline CDR1 reads MGHRA; CDR2 reads YSYEKL.

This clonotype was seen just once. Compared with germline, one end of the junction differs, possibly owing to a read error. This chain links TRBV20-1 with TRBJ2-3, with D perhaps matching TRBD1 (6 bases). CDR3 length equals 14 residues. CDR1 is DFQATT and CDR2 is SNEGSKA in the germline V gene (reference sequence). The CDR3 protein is CSARGRGGGDTQYF. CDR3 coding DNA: TGCAGTGCTAGAGGCAGGGGTGGAGGAGATACACAGTATTTT.

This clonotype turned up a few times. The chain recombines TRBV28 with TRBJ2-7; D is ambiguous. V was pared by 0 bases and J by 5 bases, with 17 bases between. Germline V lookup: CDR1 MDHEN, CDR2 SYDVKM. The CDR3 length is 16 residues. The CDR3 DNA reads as TGTGCCAGCAGTTTATGGGGTTCGGATTTGGCGAACGAGCAGTACTTC. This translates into CASSLWGSDLANEQYF.

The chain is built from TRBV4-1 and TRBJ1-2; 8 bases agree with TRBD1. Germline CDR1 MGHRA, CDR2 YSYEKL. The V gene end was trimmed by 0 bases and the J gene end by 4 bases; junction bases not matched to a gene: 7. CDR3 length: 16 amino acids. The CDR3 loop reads CASSQDRAGGFYGYTF. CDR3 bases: TGCGCCAGCAGCCAAGATAGGGCAGGGGGCTTCTATGGCTACACCTTC.

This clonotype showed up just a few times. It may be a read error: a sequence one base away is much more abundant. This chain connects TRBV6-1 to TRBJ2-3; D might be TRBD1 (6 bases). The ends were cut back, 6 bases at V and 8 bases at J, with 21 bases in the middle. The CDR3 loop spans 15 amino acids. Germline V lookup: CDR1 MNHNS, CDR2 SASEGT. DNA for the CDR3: TGTGCCAGCAGCTACGGGACATGGCCCACCGCTACGCAGTATTTT. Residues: CASSYGTWPTATQYF.

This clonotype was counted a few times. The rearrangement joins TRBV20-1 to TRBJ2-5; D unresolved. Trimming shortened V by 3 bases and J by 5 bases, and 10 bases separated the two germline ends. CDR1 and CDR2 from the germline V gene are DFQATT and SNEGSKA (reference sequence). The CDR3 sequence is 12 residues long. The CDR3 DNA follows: TGCAGTGCTAGGGATGGCTCGGAGACCCAGTACTTC. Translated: CSARDGSETQYF.

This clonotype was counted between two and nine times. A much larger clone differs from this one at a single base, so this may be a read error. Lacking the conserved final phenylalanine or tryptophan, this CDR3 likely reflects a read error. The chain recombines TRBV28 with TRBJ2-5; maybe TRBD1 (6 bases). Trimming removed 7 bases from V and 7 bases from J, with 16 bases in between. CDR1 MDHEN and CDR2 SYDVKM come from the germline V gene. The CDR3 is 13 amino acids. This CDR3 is CASKSGQGRTQYL. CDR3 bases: TGTGCCAGCAAGTCGGGGCAGGGGCGGACCCAGTACCTC.

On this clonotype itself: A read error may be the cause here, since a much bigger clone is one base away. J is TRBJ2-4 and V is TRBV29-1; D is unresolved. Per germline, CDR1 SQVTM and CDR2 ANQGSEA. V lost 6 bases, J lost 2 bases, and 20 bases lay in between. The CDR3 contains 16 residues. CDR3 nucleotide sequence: TGCAGCGTGGGTCTGGGATCCCAATGGCCCAAAAACATTCAGTACTTC. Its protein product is CSVGLGSQWPKNIQYF.

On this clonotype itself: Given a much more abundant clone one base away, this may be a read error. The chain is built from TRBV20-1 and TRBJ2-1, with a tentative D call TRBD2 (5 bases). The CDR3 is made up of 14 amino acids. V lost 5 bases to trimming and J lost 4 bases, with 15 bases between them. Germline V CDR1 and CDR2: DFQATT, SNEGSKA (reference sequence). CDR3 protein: CSAAPTTRYNEQFF. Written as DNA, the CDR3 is TGCAGTGCTGCGCCGACTACACGATACAATGAGCAGTTCTTC.